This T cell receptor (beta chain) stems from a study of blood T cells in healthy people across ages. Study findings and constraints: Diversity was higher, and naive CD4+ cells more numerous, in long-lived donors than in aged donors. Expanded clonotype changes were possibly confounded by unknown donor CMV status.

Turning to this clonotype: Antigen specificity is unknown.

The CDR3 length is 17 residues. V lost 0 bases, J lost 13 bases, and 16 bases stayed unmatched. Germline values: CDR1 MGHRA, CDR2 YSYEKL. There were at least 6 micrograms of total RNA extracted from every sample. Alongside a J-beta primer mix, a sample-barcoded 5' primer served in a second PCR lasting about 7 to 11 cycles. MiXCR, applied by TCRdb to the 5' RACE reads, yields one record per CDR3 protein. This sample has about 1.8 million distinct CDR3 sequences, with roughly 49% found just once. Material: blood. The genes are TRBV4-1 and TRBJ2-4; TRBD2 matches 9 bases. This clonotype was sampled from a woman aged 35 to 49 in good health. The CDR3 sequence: CASSQEGGRGSFYEQYF. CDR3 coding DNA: TGCGCCAGCAGCCAAGAGGGCGGGAGGGGCAGTTTTTATGAGCAGTACTTC.